This TCR beta chain was observed in a study of cytomegalovirus exposure and HLA in healthy donors. Study outcomes and limitations: Published work reported that the classifier diagnosed cytomegalovirus status with high specificity and sensitivity. Sequencing likely generated an artifact that appeared as a cluster of highly shared sequence variants. Later analysis showed TCR association rates varying by HLA locus, highest for DRB1 and lowest for HLA-C.

The V end was cut by 0 bases, the J end by 3 bases, with 10 bases between. CDR3 length equals 14 residues. The V gene's germline CDR1 is SGHNT and CDR2 YYREEE (reference sequence). In the PCR, 60 Vbeta and 13 Jbeta primers were used. Profiling relied on immunoSEQ multiplex PCR, and the TCRdb table lists in-frame clones only, not all of them. This sample yields some 150,000 clones, of which roughly 83% are seen a single time; roughly 4% belongs to the top ten. As regards this clone: The antigen is not known.

This receptor was identified in a middle-aged man in good health and CMV-seropositive. The chain is built from TRBV5-4 and TRBJ2-7, with D hard to call. The sequencing sample was made of PBMCs. The CDR3 sequence: CASSLDLDLYEQYF. The DNA for the CDR3 is TGTGCCAGCAGCTTGGATCTAGACCTCTACGAGCAGTACTTC.